A selection of T cell receptor beta chains follows, all from one sample in a study of blood T cell repertoires in COVID-19. Repertoires were generated with immunoSEQ multiplex PCR, while TCRdb's copy carries only in-frame clones and drops some. The table has fewer than 500,000 clones, 87% seen once. The sequencing sample was made of PBMCs or T cells enriched from blood (not recorded which). Receptors were obtained from a woman in her late teens or twenties with acute COVID-19. The CDR3 runs from the conserved cysteine through the conserved F or W. D genes are given only for firm matches. Part of the rows lack a size; the others show once, few, many or a class for expanded clones.

clone size: -; D gene: TRBD2; V gene: TRBV7-2; J gene: TRBJ2-1; CDR3 DNA: TGTGCCAGCAGCTTAGTATGGCGGGGGATTTCAGGAGACAATGAGCAGTTCTTC; CDR3 protein: CASSLVWRGISGDNEQFF
clone size: -; D gene: -; V gene: TRBV30; J gene: TRBJ1-1; CDR3 DNA: TGTGCCTGGAGAGTACAGCAGAACACTGAAGCTTTCTTT; CDR3 protein: CAWRVQQNTEAFF
clone size: -; D gene: -; V gene: TRBV5-6; J gene: TRBJ1-1; CDR3 DNA: TGTGCCTCGACTAACCATGCGGTGAACACTGAAGCTTTCTTT; CDR3 protein: CASTNHAVNTEAFF
clone size: few; D gene: -; V gene: TRBV30; J gene: TRBJ1-4; CDR3 DNA: TGTGCCTGGAGTTCTACAGGGTTAGGGGATGAAAAACTGTTTTTT; CDR3 protein: CAWSSTGLGDEKLFF
clone size: -; D gene: -; V gene: TRBV27; J gene: TRBJ2-3; CDR3 DNA: TGTGCCAGCAGTTTAAGCCCAGATACGCAGTATTTT; CDR3 protein: CASSLSPDTQYF
clone size: -; D gene: -; V gene: TRBV4-3; J gene: TRBJ2-2; CDR3 DNA: TGCGCCAGCAGCCAAGATCTTGGGGGGAGCGGGGAGCTGTTTTTT; CDR3 protein: CASSQDLGGSGELFF
clone size: -; D gene: -; V gene: TRBV3-1/TRBV3-2; J gene: TRBJ1-3; CDR3 DNA: TGTGCCAGTGCGGACAGCTCCATATATTTT; CDR3 protein: CASADSSIYF
clone size: -; D gene: TRBD2; V gene: TRBV5-4; J gene: TRBJ2-1; CDR3 DNA: TGTGCCAGCAGCATAGGGACTAGCGGGGGGAGTGGTGAGCAGTTCTTC; CDR3 protein: CASSIGTSGGSGEQFF
clone size: -; D gene: -; V gene: TRBV19; J gene: TRBJ1-6; CDR3 DNA: TGTGCCAGTAGTGACCGACAGGTCTATAATTCACCCCTCCACTTT; CDR3 protein: CASSDRQVYNSPLHF
clone size: few; D gene: -; V gene: TRBV7-9; J gene: TRBJ1-4; CDR3 DNA: TGTGCCAGCAGCTTAGCGGCGGGTGAAGGTGAAAAACTGTTTTTT; CDR3 protein: CASSLAAGEGEKLFF
clone size: -; D gene: -; V gene: TRBV4-1; J gene: TRBJ2-7; CDR3 DNA: TGCGCCAGCAGCCAAGGGAGATTGGGGGGTCCCCCCTCCTACGAGCAGTACTTC; CDR3 protein: CASSQGRLGGPPSYEQYF
clone size: -; D gene: TRBD2; V gene: TRBV2; J gene: TRBJ2-1; CDR3 DNA: TGTGCCAGCAGTGAAGCGCTTAGCGGGAGGGCCGTTGTTGGGGAGTTCTTC; CDR3 protein: CASSEALSGRAVVGEFF
clone size: -; D gene: TRBD2; V gene: TRBV5-1; J gene: TRBJ2-2; CDR3 DNA: TGCGCCAGCAGCTTAAGACTAGCGGGGGACACCGGGGAGCTGTTTTTT; CDR3 protein: CASSLRLAGDTGELFF
clone size: -; D gene: TRBD2; V gene: TRBV5-6; J gene: TRBJ2-2; CDR3 DNA: TGTGCCAGCAGCTCCCAGCGGGAGGGGAGGATCGGGGAGCTGTTTTTT; CDR3 protein: CASSSQREGRIGELFF
clone size: -; D gene: TRBD2; V gene: TRBV10-3; J gene: TRBJ2-5; CDR3 DNA: TGTGCCATCAGTGAGTCGGGGACTAGCGTTCGGGAGACCCAGTACTTC; CDR3 protein: CAISESGTSVRETQYF
clone size: -; D gene: -; V gene: TRBV12-2; J gene: TRBJ2-7; CDR3 DNA: TGTGCAAGTCGCTTCCCGACTCGGGGACAGGTGATTTACGAGCAGTACTTC; CDR3 protein: CASRFPTRGQVIYEQYF
clone size: few; D gene: -; V gene: TRBV5-6; J gene: TRBJ1-2; CDR3 DNA: TGTGCCAGCAGCTGGGCTACATTTAACTATGGCTACACCTTC; CDR3 protein: CASSWATFNYGYTF
clone size: -; D gene: -; V gene: TRBV5-6; J gene: TRBJ2-1; CDR3 DNA: TGTGCCAGCAGCTCGACCCGGGCTAGCGTCTACAATGAGCAGTTCTTC; CDR3 protein: CASSSTRASVYNEQFF
clone size: -; D gene: TRBD1; V gene: TRBV6-5; J gene: TRBJ1-2; CDR3 DNA: TGTGCCAGCCACCGGGACAGGGCTGATGGCTACACCTTC; CDR3 protein: CASHRDRADGYTF
clone size: -; D gene: TRBD2; V gene: TRBV7-6; J gene: TRBJ2-5; CDR3 DNA: TGTGCCAGCAGCCCCGGGGTACTAGCGGGAGAGGAGACCCAGTACTTC; CDR3 protein: CASSPGVLAGEETQYF
clone size: -; D gene: -; V gene: TRBV27; J gene: TRBJ2-3; CDR3 DNA: TGTGCCAGCAGTTCAAATCTCGGGGAATCAGATACGCAGTATTTT; CDR3 protein: CASSSNLGESDTQYF
clone size: -; D gene: TRBD2; V gene: TRBV15; J gene: TRBJ2-1; CDR3 DNA: TGTGCCACCGGGGGGCTAGCGGGATTATTGTCTGAGCAGTTCTTC; CDR3 protein: CATGGLAGLLSEQFF
clone size: few; D gene: -; V gene: TRBV4-1; J gene: TRBJ1-2; CDR3 DNA: TGCGCCAGCAGCCAAGCTGCCGGGGAGAGAGGTGGCTACACCTTC; CDR3 protein: CASSQAAGERGGYTF
clone size: -; D gene: TRBD2; V gene: TRBV11-3; J gene: TRBJ2-1; CDR3 DNA: TGTGCCAGCAGCCGTTTAGCGGGAGGGCCTAGTTTGGAGCAGTTCTTC; CDR3 protein: CASSRLAGGPSLEQFF
clone size: -; D gene: -; V gene: TRBV12-3/TRBV12-4; J gene: TRBJ2-5; CDR3 DNA: TGTGCCAGCAGTCAGGGACTTCAAGAGACCCAGTACTTC; CDR3 protein: CASSQGLQETQYF
clone size: -; D gene: TRBD2; V gene: TRBV20-1; J gene: TRBJ2-7; CDR3 DNA: TGCAGTGCTAGTGTCGGGGGGGCAGGCGAGCAGTACTTC; CDR3 protein: CSASVGGAGEQYF
clone size: -; D gene: TRBD1; V gene: TRBV19; J gene: TRBJ1-2; CDR3 DNA: TGTGCCAGTAGTATCGGACAGGGTGGAGGCTACACCTTC; CDR3 protein: CASSIGQGGGYTF
clone size: -; D gene: TRBD1; V gene: TRBV10-1; J gene: TRBJ2-3; CDR3 DNA: TGCGCCAGCAGTAGACAGGGTGAGGGAACAGATACGCAGTATTTT; CDR3 protein: CASSRQGEGTDTQYF
clone size: -; D gene: TRBD1; V gene: TRBV3-1/TRBV3-2; J gene: TRBJ1-5; CDR3 DNA: TGTGCCAGCAGCCACAGACGATCAGGACAGGGCGCCCAGCCCCAGCATTTT; CDR3 protein: CASSHRRSGQGAQPQHF
clone size: -; D gene: TRBD1; V gene: TRBV5-1; J gene: TRBJ1-5; CDR3 DNA: TGCGCCAGCAGAGAAACAGGGGATCAGCCCCAGCATTTT; CDR3 protein: CASRETGDQPQHF
clone size: -; D gene: -; V gene: TRBV12-5; J gene: TRBJ2-7; CDR3 DNA: TGTGCTAGTGGGGGGGGTTTTTACGAGCAGTACTTC; CDR3 protein: CASGGGFYEQYF
clone size: -; D gene: -; V gene: TRBV3-1/TRBV3-2; J gene: TRBJ2-7; CDR3 DNA: TGTGCCAGCAGCCATTCCTCCGAGCAGTACTTC; CDR3 protein: CASSHSSEQYF
clone size: -; D gene: -; V gene: TRBV4-3; J gene: TRBJ1-5; CDR3 DNA: TGCGCCAGCAGCCAAGACCCCCTAGGGGATCAGCCCCAGCATTTT; CDR3 protein: CASSQDPLGDQPQHF
clone size: -; D gene: TRBD1; V gene: TRBV19; J gene: TRBJ2-1; CDR3 DNA: TGTGCCAGTAGTACCTCCGGGACAGGGCTCTACAATGAGCAGTTCTTC; CDR3 protein: CASSTSGTGLYNEQFF
clone size: -; D gene: -; V gene: TRBV5-5; J gene: TRBJ2-5; CDR3 DNA: TGTGCCAGCAGCTTCGGACTGCTCGGGGTAGAGACCCAGTACTTC; CDR3 protein: CASSFGLLGVETQYF
clone size: -; D gene: -; V gene: TRBV11-2; J gene: TRBJ1-5; CDR3 DNA: TGTGCCAGCAGCTTATCCAGGGAGGCGCCCCAGCATTTT; CDR3 protein: CASSLSREAPQHF
clone size: once; D gene: -; V gene: TRBV12-5; J gene: TRBJ1-2; CDR3 DNA: TGTGCTAGTGGTCCCGACAGCCGCTCTTATGGCTACACCTTC; CDR3 protein: CASGPDSRSYGYTF
clone size: few; D gene: -; V gene: TRBV29-1; J gene: TRBJ2-7; CDR3 DNA: TGCAGCGTCCGGACTGCTTCCAGCTCCTACGAGCAGTACTTC; CDR3 protein: CSVRTASSSYEQYF
clone size: -; D gene: TRBD2; V gene: TRBV29-1; J gene: TRBJ2-1; CDR3 DNA: TGCAGCATACTAGCGGGACATGAGCAGTTCTTC; CDR3 protein: CSILAGHEQFF
clone size: -; D gene: -; V gene: TRBV25-1; J gene: TRBJ1-1; CDR3 DNA: TGTGCCAGCAGTGCGGACAGCCTGAACACTGAAGCTTTCTTT; CDR3 protein: CASSADSLNTEAFF
clone size: -; D gene: TRBD1; V gene: TRBV12-5; J gene: TRBJ2-5; CDR3 DNA: TGTGCTAGTGGCCCCGGACAGGGGGCATCACTCCAAGAGACCCAGTACTTC; CDR3 protein: CASGPGQGASLQETQYF
clone size: -; D gene: -; V gene: TRBV18; J gene: TRBJ2-3; CDR3 DNA: TGTGCCAGCTCACCTAACGGGGTAGACACAGATACGCAGTATTTT; CDR3 protein: CASSPNGVDTDTQYF
clone size: -; D gene: -; V gene: TRBV6-5; J gene: TRBJ1-1; CDR3 DNA: TGTGCCAGCAGCCTCAGGTTGACTGAAGCTTTCTTT; CDR3 protein: CASSLRLTEAFF
clone size: once; D gene: -; V gene: TRBV20-1; J gene: TRBJ2-2; CDR3 DNA: TGCAGTGCTTACGACATCGGGGAGCTGTTTTTT; CDR3 protein: CSAYDIGELFF
clone size: -; D gene: -; V gene: TRBV5-6; J gene: TRBJ2-3; CDR3 DNA: TGTGCCAGCAGCTTGGGTGGCACCGACTCAGATACGCAGTATTTT; CDR3 protein: CASSLGGTDSDTQYF
clone size: -; D gene: TRBD2; V gene: TRBV6-6; J gene: TRBJ2-7; CDR3 DNA: TGTGCCAGCAGAAAAACTAGCGGGGGGGCCTACGAGCAGTACTTC; CDR3 protein: CASRKTSGGAYEQYF
clone size: -; D gene: TRBD1; V gene: TRBV28; J gene: TRBJ1-2; CDR3 DNA: TGTGCCAGCAGTTTGGATGCGGCAGGGGGCTCTGGTGGCTACACCTTC; CDR3 protein: CASSLDAAGGSGGYTF